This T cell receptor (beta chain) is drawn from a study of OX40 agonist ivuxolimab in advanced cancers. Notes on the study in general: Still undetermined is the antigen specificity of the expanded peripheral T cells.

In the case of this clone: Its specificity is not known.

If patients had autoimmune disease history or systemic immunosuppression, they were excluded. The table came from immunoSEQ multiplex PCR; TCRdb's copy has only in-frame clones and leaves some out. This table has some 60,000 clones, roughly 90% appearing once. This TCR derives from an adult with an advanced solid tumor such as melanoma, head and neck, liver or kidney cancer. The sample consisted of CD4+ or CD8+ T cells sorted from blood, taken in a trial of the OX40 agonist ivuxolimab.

The CDR3 protein is CASSSGLAGGSSYNEQFF. As DNA, the CDR3 is TGTGCCAGCAGCTCCGGACTAGCGGGAGGTTCGTCCTACAATGAGCAGTTCTTC. The chain recombines TRBV7-9 with TRBJ2-1; 14 bases are shared with TRBD2. The CDR3 has 18 residues. Losses at the gene ends were 4 bases for V and 1 base for J; bases not matched to a gene: 6. Germline lookup yields CDR1 SEHNR and CDR2 FQNEAQ (reference sequence).